The 21 T cell receptor beta chains reported below all come from one sample, sequenced in a study of blood T cell repertoires in COVID-19. Measured with immunoSEQ multiplex PCR; TCRdb has only the in-frame clones, and not every one. The repertoire holds fewer than 250,000 clones, approximately 80% seen once, with 6.5% to 9% in the top ten. The sample was PBMCs or T cells enriched from blood (not recorded which). Every receptor here comes from a woman between 35 and 50 years old with acute COVID-19.

The chain uses TRBV2 and TRBJ1-4; D is possibly TRBD1 (6 bases). The CDR3 is made up of 15 amino acids. Trimming shortened V by 5 bases and J by 5 bases, and 15 bases separated the two germline ends. Per germline, CDR1 SNHLY and CDR2 FYNNEI. The CDR3 nucleotides are TGTGCCAGCAGTTCGGGGGGGCAAATCAATGAAAAACTGTTTTTT. Translated: CASSSGGQINEKLFF.

The rearrangement uses TRBV3-1 (or the pseudogene TRBV3-2) and TRBJ1-6; 7 bases are shared with TRBD1. V trimming: 3 bases; J trimming: 5 bases; junction bases outside the gene matches: 10. Germline CDR1 and CDR2: LGHDT and YNNKEL (reference sequence). The CDR3 spans 17 residues. CDR3: CASSHEGAALNNSPLHF. The CDR3 nucleotides read TGTGCCAGCAGCCACGAGGGGGCGGCCCTAAATAATTCACCCCTCCACTTT.

The table lists this clone with a count of one. The chain links TRBV5-1 to TRBJ1-1; 8 bases are shared with TRBD1. The CDR3 is 15 amino acids. The germline gives CDR1 SGHRS, CDR2 YFSETQ. With 3 bases clipped from V and 4 bases from J, the junction kept 8 bases outside the gene matches. The CDR3 DNA reads TGCGCCAGCAGCTCCGCCGGGACAGGAGGCACTGAAGCTTTCTTT. It specifies CASSSAGTGGTEAFF.

J is TRBJ1-5 and V is TRBV6-5; D uncertain. The CDR3 is made up of 13 amino acids. V was shortened by 8 bases and J by 5 bases, with 13 bases between the two germline ends. The V gene's germline CDR1 is MNHEY and CDR2 SVGAGI. The CDR3 sequence is CASGRGGDQPQHF. The CDR3 DNA reads TGTGCCAGCGGTCGGGGTGGGGATCAGCCCCAGCATTTT.

The sample holds many counts of this clone. The chain couples TRBV5-4 to TRBJ1-6; no clear D. The CDR3 totals 13 residues. V was pared by 3 bases and J by 10 bases, with 11 bases between. CDR1 and CDR2 from the germline V gene are SGHNT and YYREEE (reference sequence). CDR3 loop: CASSSEGGSPLHF. CDR3 nucleotide sequence: TGTGCCAGCAGCTCGGAGGGAGGGTCACCCCTCCACTTT.

This chain uses TRBV27 with TRBJ2-2, with 9 positions matching TRBD1. Germline V CDR1 and CDR2: MNHEY, SMNVEV (reference sequence). CDR3 length equals 16 residues. The junction had 5 bases not matched to a gene; V was cut back by 0 bases and J by 6 bases. CDR3: CASSLSGGQGSGELFF. As DNA, the CDR3 is TGTGCCAGCAGTTTATCGGGGGGACAGGGTTCCGGGGAGCTGTTTTTT.

The chain couples TRBV28 to TRBJ1-2; D call uncertain. This CDR3 region has 11 residues. Deletions cut 5 bases from V and 8 bases from J, with 9 bases between. Germline V gives CDR1 MDHEN, CDR2 SYDVKM. The CDR3 DNA is TGTGCCAGCAGTCCGGGGAACGGCTACACCTTC. Protein sequence: CASSPGNGYTF.

The chain uses TRBV19 and TRBJ2-2, with unresolved D. CDR3 length: 14 residues. The V end was cut by 8 bases, the J end by 6 bases, with 16 bases between. CDR1 LNHDA and CDR2 SQIVND come from the germline V gene (reference sequence). The CDR3 loop reads CASDTGRFAGELFF. In DNA, the CDR3 is TGTGCCAGTGATACCGGCAGGTTCGCCGGGGAGCTGTTTTTT.

The gene calls are TRBV6-5 and TRBJ2-5; TRBD2 might be the D (6 bases). CDR1 MNHEY and CDR2 SVGAGI come from the germline V gene. The CDR3 is made up of 15 amino acids. Trimming shortened V by 7 bases and J by 3 bases, and 18 bases separated the two germline ends. The CDR3 DNA follows: TGTGCCAGCAAGGTAACGGGAGATGAGAAAGAGACCCAGTACTTC. This codes for CASKVTGDEKETQYF.

V usage is TRBV2 and J usage is TRBJ2-5; 7 nucleotides align to TRBD2. There are 14 residues in the CDR3. The J segment lost 5 bases and the V segment lost 7 bases, leaving 10 bases of the junction unmatched. CDR1 SNHLY and CDR2 FYNNEI come from the germline V gene. The CDR3 is CASTPGRAGETQYF. The CDR3 nucleotides read TGTGCCAGCACCCCGGGGAGGGCTGGGGAGACCCAGTACTTC.

The chain employs TRBV9 and TRBJ1-1, with 10 bases identical to TRBD1. Germline loops: CDR1 SGDLS, CDR2 YYNGEE. The CDR3 spans 16 residues. Germline trimming cut 4 bases from V and 5 bases from J; bases unmatched to any gene: 11. This CDR3 is CASSPRDRGRPTEAFF. The CDR3 nucleotides are TGTGCCAGCAGCCCCCGGGACAGGGGTCGTCCGACTGAAGCTTTCTTT.

V is TRBV23-1 and J is TRBJ2-2; TRBD1 matches 10 bases. TRBV23-1 counts as an open reading frame of uncertain function. CDR3 size: 17 residues. V shed 2 bases, J shed 5 bases, and the junction held 8 bases outside the gene matches. DNA for the CDR3: TGCGCCAGCAGTCAACTAACAGGACAGGGGGAAACCGGGGAGCTGTTTTTT. Translation: CASSQLTGQGETGELFF.

The genes are TRBV10-1 and TRBJ2-3; the D is unclear. Per the germline V gene, CDR1 is WNHNN and CDR2 is SYGVQD (reference sequence). Trimming pared 6 bases from V and 6 bases from J, leaving 10 bases between. The CDR3 extends over 12 amino acids. In DNA, the CDR3 is TGCGCCAGCAGCGACCCCGGGGATACGCAGTATTTT. As protein: CASSDPGDTQYF.

The V gene is TRBV6-1, the J gene TRBJ1-3, with D possibly being TRBD1 (6 bases). Germline V gene data show CDR1 as MNHNS and CDR2 as SASEGT. This CDR3 has 16 amino acids. V was clipped by 0 bases and J by 4 bases, with 13 bases between them. The DNA of the CDR3 is TGTGCCAGCAGTGAAGCGCTGGGGGGGCTCGGAAACACCATATATTTT. Protein product: CASSEALGGLGNTIYF.

This clone showed up just a few times. The gene calls are TRBV19 and TRBJ2-7, with TRBD1 identical over 9 bases. This CDR3 comprises 13 residues. V shed 6 bases and J 7 bases; nucleotides not matched to a gene: 7. Germline V lookup: CDR1 LNHDA, CDR2 SQIVND (reference sequence). The DNA of the CDR3 is TGTGCCAGTAGCCCTTTGGACAGGGGAGAGCAGTACTTC. Translating it yields CASSPLDRGEQYF.

CDR3 amino acids: CASSQQGRGYHAYEQYF. CDR3 coding DNA: TGTGCCAGCAGTCAACAGGGCCGAGGATATCATGCCTACGAGCAGTACTTC. This chain uses TRBV14 with TRBJ2-7, with D possibly TRBD1 on 6 matching bases. Looked up from germline, CDR1 is SGHDN and CDR2 is FVKESK. The ends were cut back, 6 bases at V and 2 bases at J, with 23 bases in the middle. The CDR3 length is 17 residues. Variable domain in full (rest from reference TRBV14 and TRBJ2-7): EAGVTQFPSHSVIEKGQTVTLRCDPISGHDNLYWYRRVMGKEIKFLLHFVKESKQDESGMPNNRFLAERTGGTYSTLKVQPAELEDSGVYFCASSQQGRGYHAYEQYFGPGTRLTVT.

The CDR3 sequence is CASSLASGGARDTQYF. The CDR3 bases are TGTGCCAGCAGCTTAGCTAGCGGGGGGGCCAGAGATACGCAGTATTTT. The chain uses TRBV7-3 and TRBJ2-3; 12 bases map to TRBD2. Trimming took 2 bases from V and 5 from J; bases not matched to a gene: 5. The CDR3 length is 16 residues. CDR1 is SGHTA and CDR2 is FQGTGA in the germline V gene.

The chain carries TRBV18 and TRBJ1-3; 11 bases align to TRBD1. This CDR3 is built from 18 residues. Germline CDR1 KGHSH, CDR2 LQKENI. V shed 2 bases, J shed 1 base, and the junction held 7 bases outside the gene matches. As DNA, the CDR3 is TGTGCCAGCTCACCAACCGCCGGGACAGGGGGATCTGGAAACACCATATATTTT. This gives the protein CASSPTAGTGGSGNTIYF.

The gene calls are TRBV2 and TRBJ2-5; possibly TRBD1 for D (5 bases). This CDR3 region has 15 residues. CDR1 and CDR2 (germline): SNHLY, FYNNEI. With 7 bases removed from V and 2 bases from J, the gap between germline ends came to 17 bases. CDR3 amino acids: CASTQPGRVQETQYF. CDR3 DNA sequence: TGTGCCAGCACCCAACCGGGCAGGGTACAAGAGACCCAGTACTTC.

This sequence joins TRBV27 and TRBJ2-3; 10 positions match TRBD2. The CDR3 is made up of 16 amino acids. V gave up 2 bases and J gave up 2 bases; unmatched junction bases: 4. Germline CDR1 reads MNHEY; CDR2 reads SMNVEV (reference sequence). The CDR3 sequence is CASSLLAGENTDTQYF. The DNA of the CDR3 is TGTGCCAGCAGTTTACTAGCGGGGGAAAACACAGATACGCAGTATTTT.

This chain uses TRBV6-5 with TRBJ1-2; D not certain. Trimming pared 5 bases from V and 3 bases from J, leaving 16 bases between. Germline assignment: CDR1 MNHEY and CDR2 SVGAGI. The CDR3 has 15 residues. CDR3 sequence reads: CASSNKRTGDYGYTF. CDR3 nucleotides: TGTGCCAGCAGTAACAAGCGGACCGGGGACTATGGCTACACCTTC.